Presented here are 5 T cell receptor beta chains from one specimen sequenced in a study of a mutant IDH1 vaccine in newly diagnosed glioma. As for time point: baseline, week 1 (first vaccination visit). Treatment specified: pre-vaccination baseline after standard-of-care therapy. This table comes from immunoSEQ multiplex PCR, and its TCRdb copy is limited to in-frame clones, with some not included. The sample has tens of thousands of clones, approximately 83% seen once; the top ten hold 7.4%. This material consisted of PBMCs, taken from a glioma patient treated with radiotherapy, temozolomide or both. The receptors were gathered from a woman in her forties or fifties with glioma.

A single count supports this clone. The J gene is TRBJ1-2, the V gene TRBV7-2; perhaps TRBD1 as D (5 bases). Trimming cost V 5 bases and J 4 bases, with 17 bases left between them. The CDR3 sequence is 15 residues long. In germline, CDR1 is SGHTA, CDR2 FQGNSA. In DNA form, the CDR3 reads TGTGCCAGCAGCCCCTGGGGGAATTCGGGCTATGGCTACACCTTC. It codes for CASSPWGNSGYGYTF. The full variable domain, its missing parts supplied by reference TRBV7-2 and TRBJ1-2, is GAGVSQSPSNKVTEKGKDVELRCDPISGHTALYWYRQSLGQGLEFLIYFQGNSAPDKSGLPSDRFSAERTGGSVSTLTIQRTQQEDSAVYLCASSPWGNSGYGYTFGSGTRLTVV.

This chain connects TRBV2 to TRBJ1-6; 8 bases are a match to TRBD1. Germline V gene sequence: CDR1 SNHLY, CDR2 FYNNEI. There are 14 residues in the CDR3. V gave up 6 bases and J gave up 9 bases; unmatched junction bases: 7. CDR3 sequence: CASRLGQGSSPLHF. The CDR3 region has the DNA TGTGCCAGCAGACTCGGACAGGGTAGTTCACCCCTCCACTTT. The full variable domain, with the rest looked up from reference TRBV2 and TRBJ1-6, is EPEVTQTPSHQVTQMGQEVILRCVPISNHLYFYWYRQILGQKVEFLVSFYNNEISEKSEIFDDQFSVERPDGSNFTLKIRSTKLEDSAMYFCASRLGQGSSPLHFGNGTRLTVT.

V is TRBV5-6 and J is TRBJ1-6; a possible D gene is TRBD1 (5 bases). V was clipped by 3 bases and J by 6 bases, with 16 bases between them. There are 16 residues in the CDR3. Germline loops: CDR1 SGHDT, CDR2 YYEEEE. The CDR3 here is CASSWGVPSLNSPLHF. The CDR3 DNA follows: TGTGCCAGCAGCTGGGGGGTCCCATCCCTTAATTCACCCCTCCACTTT.

The chain is built from TRBV4-3 and TRBJ1-2, with D perhaps matching TRBD1 (5 bases). This CDR3 is 15 amino acids long. Germline lookup yields CDR1 LGHNA and CDR2 YSLEER. Trimming removed 0 bases from V and 5 bases from J, with 13 bases in between. CDR3 DNA: TGCGCCAGCAGCCAAGACGTGGCAGGGCCTTATGGCTACACCTTC. As protein: CASSQDVAGPYGYTF.

The V gene is TRBV11-3, the J gene TRBJ2-1; the D gene could be TRBD1 or TRBD2 (5 bases each). In germline, CDR1 is SGHNT, CDR2 YENEEA. This CDR3 has 17 amino acids. The V and J ends lost 5 bases and 0 bases respectively, with 17 bases between them. The CDR3 DNA follows: TGTGCCAGCAGCCCCGATCCAGCGGACACCTCCTACAATGAGCAGTTCTTC. Translation: CASSPDPADTSYNEQFF.